The rows below give T cell receptor beta chains drawn from one sample of a study of blood T cell repertoires in COVID-19. Some clones are missing from TCRdb's copy, which holds only in-frame ones; the method was immunoSEQ multiplex PCR. The table shows around 500,000 clones, with approximately 85% occurring only once. The sequencing input was peripheral blood. The receptors originated from a human donor in a cohort sampled during active COVID-19. Each CDR3 is given with its conserved first and last residue. A D gene is named only where the DNA matches it firmly. Rows may omit the clone size; those that give it use once, few, many or a size class.

len,d_gene,v_gene,j_gene,abundance,CDR3nt,CDR3aa
16,TRBD1,TRBV5-4,TRBJ1-5,NA,TGTGCCAGCAGCTTGTACGGGACAGATTCTCGGCAGCCCCAGCATTTT,CASSLYGTDSRQPQHF
14,NA,TRBV5-4,TRBJ2-2,NA,TGTGCCAGCAGCTTGGTCCGCGACACCGGGGAGCTGTTTTTT,CASSLVRDTGELFF
16,TRBD1,TRBV10-2,TRBJ1-6,NA,TGCGCCAGCAGAGCCACCGGGACAGGGAATGATTCACCCCTCCACTTT,CASRATGTGNDSPLHF
15,TRBD2,TRBV7-2,TRBJ2-7,NA,TGTGCCAGCAGCCCAAGTGGTGGTAGCGGGGGCGAGCAGTACTTC,CASSPSGGSGGEQYF
14,TRBD1,TRBV2,TRBJ1-2,NA,TGTGCCAGCAGCCAGAGCAGGGGGCAAAATGGCTACACCTTC,CASSQSRGQNGYTF
17,NA,TRBV4-2,TRBJ2-1,NA,TGTGCCAGCAGCCGAGACCCCCCCGCGGGATCATCCAATGAGCAGTTCTTC,CASSRDPPAGSSNEQFF
15,TRBD1,TRBV5-1,TRBJ1-4,NA,TGCGCCAGCAGCCGAGACAGGGTTGACGATGAAAAACTGTTTTTT,CASSRDRVDDEKLFF
14,NA,TRBV3-1/TRBV3-2,TRBJ1-2,NA,TGTGCCAGCAGCCAGGCCTACAGGGAAATAGGCTACACCTTC,CASSQAYREIGYTF
16,NA,TRBV5-1,TRBJ1-3,NA,TGCGCCAGCAGCTTGGAACAGGTCTATGGTGGAAACACCATATATTTT,CASSLEQVYGGNTIYF
12,NA,TRBV15,TRBJ1-2,few,TGTGCCACCAGCGCAGGGGAATTCGGCTACACCTTC,CATSAGEFGYTF
15,NA,TRBV19,TRBJ1-5,NA,TGTGCCAGTAGTATAGTTGAAGGGGAAAGCCAGCCCCAGCATTTT,CASSIVEGESQPQHF
14,NA,TRBV7-3,TRBJ2-1,NA,TGTGCCAGCAGCCCGACCGTCGGGAACAATGAGCAGTTCTTC,CASSPTVGNNEQFF
15,TRBD2,TRBV7-3,TRBJ2-7,few,TGTGCCAGCAGCTTACAAGCGGGATCGGGCTACGAGCAGTACTTC,CASSLQAGSGYEQYF
15,NA,TRBV6-5,TRBJ1-6,NA,TGTGCCAGCAGTTACTCTGGGCAGGTCAACTCACCCCTCCACTTT,CASSYSGQVNSPLHF
15,NA,TRBV24-1,TRBJ2-2,NA,TGTGCCACCAGTAGAGGGGGAGAGAGCACCGGGGAGCTGTTTTTT,CATSRGGESTGELFF
11,NA,TRBV7-9,TRBJ2-2,NA,TGTGCCAGCAGCTTACAGTGGGAGCTGTTTTTT,CASSLQWELFF
12,NA,TRBV19,TRBJ1-2,NA,TGTGCCAGCCGACAGATTCCCTATGGCTACACCTTC,CASRQIPYGYTF
17,NA,TRBV10-3,TRBJ1-1,NA,TGTGCCATCAGTGAGTCGGGCGGACGGGGGAGGGTCACTGAAGCTTTCTTT,CAISESGGRGRVTEAFF
15,TRBD1,TRBV2,TRBJ2-7,NA,TGTGCCAGCAGTGACCGAAGGACAGGGGCCGACGAGCAGTACTTC,CASSDRRTGADEQYF
15,NA,TRBV5-1,TRBJ2-7,once,TGCGCCAGCAGCTTGGTGGGGGCTTACTCCTACGAGCAGTACTTC,CASSLVGAYSYEQYF
16,NA,TRBV18,TRBJ2-3,NA,TGTGCCAGCTCCCTCCTGTGGGGTACAGGGTCAGATACGCAGTATTTT,CASSLLWGTGSDTQYF
14,NA,TRBV6-2/TRBV6-3,TRBJ1-1,NA,TGTGCCAGCAGTTACTCGCACGGTGGCACTGAAGCTTTCTTT,CASSYSHGGTEAFF
14,NA,TRBV5-1,TRBJ1-1,once,TGCGCCAGCAGCTTGGCGGTAATGAACACTGAAGCTTTCTTT,CASSLAVMNTEAFF
15,TRBD1,TRBV18,TRBJ2-5,NA,TGTGCCAGCTCACACCTCGACAGGGTCCGAGAGACCCAGTACTTC,CASSHLDRVRETQYF
14,NA,TRBV28,TRBJ2-5,NA,TGTGCCAGCAAGGGATCCGGGGTTCAAGAGACCCAGTACTTC,CASKGSGVQETQYF
15,TRBD2,TRBV10-2,TRBJ2-1,NA,TGCGCCACCGCGACTAGCGGGGGAATCTACAATGAGCAGTTCTTC,CATATSGGIYNEQFF
15,TRBD1,TRBV6-2/TRBV6-3,TRBJ1-1,NA,TGTGCCAGCAGCCGGGACAGGGGATGGGGCACTGAAGCTTTCTTT,CASSRDRGWGTEAFF
18,TRBD2,TRBV4-1,TRBJ2-1,NA,TGCGCCAGCAGCCAAGATCAATTTATAGCGGGAGGCGGGAATGAGCAGTTCTTC,CASSQDQFIAGGGNEQFF
16,TRBD2,TRBV6-2/TRBV6-3,TRBJ2-5,NA,TGTGCCAGCAGTTACAGGTCCCTAGCGGGAGAAGAGACCCAGTACTTC,CASSYRSLAGEETQYF
13,TRBD2,TRBV9,TRBJ2-5,NA,TGTGCCAGCAGCGTAGAGTCTAGCGGGACCCAGTACTTC,CASSVESSGTQYF
18,TRBD1,TRBV5-1,TRBJ1-2,many,TGCGCCAGCAGCCCCTTGAGGGACAGGGGGTGGAACTACTATGGCTACACCTTC,CASSPLRDRGWNYYGYTF
12,NA,TRBV30,TRBJ2-1,NA,TGTGCCTGGAGTTCTGGTCAGGTGGGGGGGTTCTTC,CAWSSGQVGGFF
15,NA,TRBV5-4,TRBJ1-2,NA,TGTGCCAGCAGCTTGGCGACAGGTTTTAACTATGGCTACACCTTC,CASSLATGFNYGYTF
16,NA,TRBV7-2,TRBJ2-1,NA,TGTGCCAGCAGCTTAGGCGCCCCAGGGACCTACAATGAGCAGTTCTTC,CASSLGAPGTYNEQFF
15,NA,TRBV3-1/TRBV3-2,TRBJ1-2,few,TGTGCCAGCAGCCAAGATAGGGGTCGGGGGTATGGCTACACCTTC,CASSQDRGRGYGYTF
15,NA,TRBV6-5,TRBJ1-3,NA,TGTGCCAGCAGTAAACCTCCGGGAGCTGGAAACACCATATATTTT,CASSKPPGAGNTIYF
16,TRBD2,TRBV4-1,TRBJ2-1,NA,TGCGCCAGCAGCAATAGCGGGAGGGCCCCCTACAATGAGCAGTTCTTC,CASSNSGRAPYNEQFF
15,NA,TRBV19,TRBJ1-6,NA,TGTGCCAGTAGTGTCGTCGTGGACAGCAATTCACCCCTCCACTTT,CASSVVVDSNSPLHF
16,TRBD2,TRBV7-2,TRBJ2-2,NA,TGTGCCAGCAGCACCCGGACTAGCGGGAGAGTCGGGGAGCTGTTTTTT,CASSTRTSGRVGELFF
14,NA,TRBV6-5,TRBJ2-7,NA,TGTGCCAGCAGAGGGACACCAAGCTCCTACGAGCAGTACTTC,CASRGTPSSYEQYF